Listed below are T cell receptor beta chains from one sample, sequenced in a study of T cell responses to AZD1222 COVID-19 vaccine. The data were produced by immunoSEQ multiplex PCR, yet TCRdb's version contains in-frame clones alone and is incomplete. This sample has around 100,000 clones; about 94% occur once, and the top ten carry 4% to 5.5%. The sequences come from peripheral blood, collected on day 0 of AZD1222 vaccination. These receptors originate from an adult in good health. Each CDR3 is given with its conserved first and last residue. D genes are given only for firm matches. Clone size is not always given. Where it is, it says once, few, many or a class for expanded clones.

j_gene: TRBJ2-7
d_gene: -
v_gene: TRBV7-9
abundance: -
CDR3nt: TGTGCCAGCAGCTTAGCGGGAGACGTCGAGCAGTACTTC
CDR3aa: CASSLAGDVEQYF

j_gene: TRBJ1-2
d_gene: -
v_gene: TRBV19
abundance: once
CDR3nt: TGTGCCAGTAGTATTGGCAGTGGGTATGGCTACACCTTC
CDR3aa: CASSIGSGYGYTF

j_gene: TRBJ1-5
d_gene: TRBD1
v_gene: TRBV27
abundance: -
CDR3nt: TGTGCCAGCAGTAAGGGACAGTCAAGCAATCAGCCCCAGCATTTT
CDR3aa: CASSKGQSSNQPQHF

j_gene: TRBJ2-6
d_gene: -
v_gene: TRBV7-2
abundance: -
CDR3nt: TGTGCCAGCAGCTTAGGCTCTGGGGCCAACGTCCTGACTTTC
CDR3aa: CASSLGSGANVLTF

j_gene: TRBJ2-7
d_gene: TRBD1
v_gene: TRBV19
abundance: once
CDR3nt: TGTGCCAGTAGTCCTCACAGGGGTAGCTCCTACGAGCAGTACTTC
CDR3aa: CASSPHRGSSYEQYF

j_gene: TRBJ2-1
d_gene: TRBD1
v_gene: TRBV18
abundance: -
CDR3nt: TGTGCCAGCTCAACCGACAGGGAGTCCTGGATGGGGCAGTTCTTC
CDR3aa: CASSTDRESWMGQFF

j_gene: TRBJ2-5
d_gene: -
v_gene: TRBV12-1
abundance: -
CDR3nt: TGTGCCAGCAGCCCGATGGGGGGCAAAAAGACCCAGTACTTC
CDR3aa: CASSPMGGKKTQYF

j_gene: TRBJ1-1
d_gene: TRBD1
v_gene: TRBV5-8
abundance: once
CDR3nt: TGTGCCAGCAGCTTTCGGACAGGGAACACTGAAGCTTTCTTT
CDR3aa: CASSFRTGNTEAFF

j_gene: TRBJ2-3
d_gene: -
v_gene: TRBV4-1
abundance: -
CDR3nt: TGCGCCAGCAGCCAAGGTAGACAAATCAAAACAGATACGCAGTATTTT
CDR3aa: CASSQGRQIKTDTQYF

j_gene: TRBJ2-2
d_gene: -
v_gene: TRBV11-2
abundance: -
CDR3nt: TGTGCCAGCAGCTTCCAGCTCGGGGAGCTGTTTTTT
CDR3aa: CASSFQLGELFF